This T cell receptor (beta chain) was sequenced for a study of blood T cells in healthy people across ages. With 1 base removed from V and 1 base from J, the gap between germline ends came to 16 bases. The CDR3 is made up of 16 amino acids. Germline V CDR1 and CDR2: DFQATT, SNEGSKA (reference sequence). Using a J-beta primer mix together with a sample-barcoded 5' primer, a second PCR was run for about 6 to 12 cycles. One entry per CDR3 protein results from TCRdb running MiXCR on the 5' RACE reads. The sample consists of roughly 800,000 distinct CDR3 sequences, approximately 53% of them appearing once.

The chain links TRBV20-1 to TRBJ2-5, with a possible D match to TRBD1 (6 bases). Input material: blood. This receptor was identified in a man older than 75 in good health. As DNA, the CDR3 is TGCAGTGCTAGAGCTAAGGGGACAAAGGGCCAAGAGACCCAGTACTTC. As protein: CSARAKGTKGQETQYF.